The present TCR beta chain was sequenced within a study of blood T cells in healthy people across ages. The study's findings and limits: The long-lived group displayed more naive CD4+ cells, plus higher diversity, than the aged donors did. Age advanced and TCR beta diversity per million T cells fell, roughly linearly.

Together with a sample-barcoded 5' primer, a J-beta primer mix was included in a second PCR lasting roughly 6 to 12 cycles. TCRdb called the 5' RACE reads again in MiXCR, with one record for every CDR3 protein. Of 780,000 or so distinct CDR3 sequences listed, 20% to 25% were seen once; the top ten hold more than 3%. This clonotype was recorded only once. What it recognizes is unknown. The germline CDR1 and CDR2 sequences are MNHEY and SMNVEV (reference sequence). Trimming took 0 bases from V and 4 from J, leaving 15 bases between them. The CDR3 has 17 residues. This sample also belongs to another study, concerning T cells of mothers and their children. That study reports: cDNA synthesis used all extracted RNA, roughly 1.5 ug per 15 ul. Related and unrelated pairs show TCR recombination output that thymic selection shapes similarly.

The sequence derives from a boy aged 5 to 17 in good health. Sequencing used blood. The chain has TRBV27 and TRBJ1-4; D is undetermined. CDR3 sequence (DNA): TGTGCCAGCAGTTTATCTCCGGCGTCCGCTTTTAATGAAAAACTGTTTTTT. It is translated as CASSLSPASAFNEKLFF.